This T cell receptor (beta chain) was obtained from a study of graft-versus-host responses after intestinal transplantation. Sequenced by immunoSEQ multiplex PCR; TCRdb stores in-frame clones only, minus some. The sample has about 9,500 clones, approximately 90% seen once. Trimming took off 5 bases at V and 2 bases at J, with 16 bases between the two ends. In germline, CDR1 is LNHDA, CDR2 SQIVND (reference sequence). The CDR3 runs 15 residues. This receptor was taken from a human patient who received an intestinal transplant, so some T cells may come from the graft donor. Here the sequenced sample was PBMCs, taken just over 240 days after intestinal transplant. The chain links TRBV19 to TRBJ2-7, with D hard to call. CDR3 coding DNA: TGTGCCAGTAGTTTGCGGAGTTTTTCGACCTACGAGCAGTACTTC. This encodes CASSLRSFSTYEQYF.